The 21 T cell receptor beta chains below come from one sample, sequenced in a study of Graves' ophthalmopathy and Graves' hyperthyroidism (dated by TCRdb to the late 2010s). TCRdb records Illumina HiSeq 2000 as the sequencer. TCR beta CDR3 regions were amplified from RNA transcripts for repertoire sequencing. The first round was an RT-PCR using HTBI primers with the Qiagen OneStep RT-PCR kit, and this first round was followed by a second-round multiplex PCR, then size selection and purification. TCRdb itself trimmed the public reads at Q25 with fastp, ran MiXCR and retained productive beta chains. Duplicate CDR3 protein sequences are folded into a single record with the most common DNA and genes. The sample yields approximately 700,000 distinct CDR3 sequences; about two fifths were counted once. The top ten clones comprise under 3.5% of the sample. Material: peripheral blood. All receptors derive from an adult man with Graves' ophthalmopathy.

This clonotype came up many times. The J gene is TRBJ1-1, the V gene TRBV5-6; D gene unclear. CDR3 size: 14 residues. The germline V gene encodes CDR1 SGHDT and CDR2 YYEEEE. The V end was cut by 1 base, the J end by 9 bases, with 16 bases between. The CDR3 here is CASSLLIMGLKAFF. In nucleotides, the CDR3 is TGTGCCAGCAGCTTGTTAATTATGGGCCTTAAAGCTTTCTTT.

In its sample, this clonotype was seen a few times. The rearrangement links TRBV2 to TRBJ2-3; D call uncertain. The CDR3 has 12 amino acids. Germline assignment: CDR1 SNHLY and CDR2 FYNNEI. V was pared by 3 bases and J by 2 bases, with 3 bases between. The CDR3 loop is CASSDDTDTQYF. The CDR3, as DNA: TGTGCCAGCAGTGACGACACAGATACGCAGTATTTT.

The CDR3 nucleotides are TGCAGTGCTAGCGCGCGACTCAGGAACACCATATATTTT. Translation gives CSASARLRNTIYF. V and J are TRBV20-1 and TRBJ1-3; no reliable D call. Looked up from germline, CDR1 is DFQATT and CDR2 is SNEGSKA (reference sequence). CDR3 length: 13 amino acids. Trimming removed 3 bases at V and 7 bases at J, with 13 bases between.

This clonotype came up many times. V usage is TRBV27 and J usage is TRBJ1-6, with 8 bases matching TRBD1. CDR1 and CDR2 (germline): MNHEY, SMNVEV (reference sequence). Losses at the gene ends were 5 bases for V and 7 bases for J; bases not matched to a gene: 4. The CDR3 has 14 amino acids. The DNA for the CDR3 is TGTGCCAGCAGTCCGTACAGGGGGAATTCACCCCTCCACTTT. Its protein product is CASSPYRGNSPLHF.

The CDR3 DNA is TGTGCCAGCAGCGCCCGCGGGTCGCAGTTCTTC. Its protein is CASSARGSQFF. V gene TRBV9 combines with J gene TRBJ2-1; D perhaps matches TRBD2 (5 bases). Trimming removed 3 bases at V and 12 bases at J, with 10 bases between. The CDR3 totals 11 residues. CDR1 SGDLS and CDR2 YYNGEE come from the germline V gene.

Turning to this clonotype: A much larger clone lies one base from this, so it may be a read error. V and J are TRBV10-3 and TRBJ1-5; D unclear. Trimming cost V 2 bases and J 4 bases, with 15 bases left between them. Germline V gives CDR1 ENHRY, CDR2 SYGVKD. The CDR3 loop spans 16 amino acids. This chain's CDR3 is CAISETDGMGNQPQHF. In DNA, the CDR3 is TGTGCCATCAGTGAGACGGACGGGATGGGAAATCAGCCCCAGCATTTT.

The table lists this clonotype with a few counts. The rearrangement joins TRBV19 to TRBJ2-7; either TRBD1 or TRBD2 may fit D (5 bases each). V was pared by 3 bases and J by 3 bases, with 15 bases between. This CDR3 has 15 residues. Germline CDR1 reads LNHDA; CDR2 reads SQIVND (reference sequence). The CDR3 DNA follows: TGTGCCAGTAGTATGGGCAGTTATGGGGGCTACGAGCAGTACTTC. Translated: CASSMGSYGGYEQYF.

This sequence joins TRBV5-5 and TRBJ2-5; D gene unclear. The better agreement between TRBJ2-1 and the DNA end casts doubt on the J call. Germline values: CDR1 SGHKS, CDR2 YYEKEE (reference sequence). The CDR3 covers 11 residues. CDR3: CASSLPGPQFF. The CDR3 nucleotides read TGTGCCAGCAGCTTGCCGGGTCCACAGTTCTTC.

The rearrangement joins TRBV4-1 to TRBJ2-7; the match to TRBD1 covers 9 bases. Germline loops: CDR1 MGHRA, CDR2 YSYEKL. The junction had 4 bases not matched to a gene; V was cut back by 1 base and J by 3 bases. This CDR3 is 15 amino acids long. The CDR3 DNA reads as TGCGCCAGCAGCCAAGGAGAGGGACAGGGCTACGAGCAGTACTTC. This codes for CASSQGEGQGYEQYF.

This clonotype has at least ten counts. The gene calls are TRBV29-1 and TRBJ1-6; 10 nucleotides line up with TRBD1. CDR1 SQVTM and CDR2 ANQGSEA come from the germline V gene. The junction had 7 bases not matched to a gene; V was cut back by 7 bases and J by 7 bases. This CDR3 is built from 14 residues. In DNA, the CDR3 is TGCAGCGCCAGGACAGGGGGAATAAATTCACCCCTCCACTTT. Translated: CSARTGGINSPLHF.

This clonotype appeared many times. This chain connects TRBV20-1 to TRBJ1-3; 8 bases line up with TRBD1. The trim removed 3 bases at V and 0 bases at J, leaving 1 base unmatched. This CDR3 spans 14 amino acids. Germline V gene sequence: CDR1 DFQATT, CDR2 SNEGSKA (reference sequence). The CDR3 DNA is TGCAGTGCTAGTGACAGGGGCTCTGGAAACACCATATATTTT. It codes for CSASDRGSGNTIYF.

This clonotype occurred many times. The gene calls are TRBV5-1 and TRBJ2-5; TRBD2 is a possible D gene (6 bases). This CDR3 is built from 14 residues. The V end lost 6 bases, the J end lost 5 bases, and 17 bases lay between the germline ends. In germline, CDR1 is SGHRS, CDR2 YFSETQ. The CDR3: CASKLPGVGETQYF. CDR3 coding DNA: TGCGCCAGCAAACTTCCGGGAGTAGGGGAGACCCAGTACTTC. Together with reference TRBV5-1 and TRBJ2-5, the CDR3 gives the full variable domain: KAGVTQTPRYLIKTRGQQVTLSCSPISGHRSVSWYQQTPGQGLQFLFEYFSETQRNKGNFPGRFSGRQFSNSRSEMNVSTLELGDSALYLCASKLPGVGETQYFGPGTRLLVL.

This clonotype came up many times. The chain has TRBV25-1 and TRBJ1-2, with no clear D. Germline CDR1 and CDR2: MGHDK and SYGVNS. CDR3 size: 14 residues. The V end was cut by 1 base, the J end by 2 bases, with 8 bases between. The CDR3 sequence is CASSESAQNYGYTF. In DNA form, the CDR3 reads TGTGCCAGCAGTGAATCGGCCCAGAACTATGGCTACACCTTC.

This clonotype has ten or more counts. The chain has TRBV6-2 or TRBV6-3 and TRBJ2-7; TRBD1 matches at 10 bases. V gave up 7 bases and J gave up 6 bases; unmatched junction bases: 3. CDR1 and CDR2 from the germline V gene are MNHEY and SVGEGT. CDR3 size: 12 residues. CDR3 coding DNA: TGTGCCAGCACCCGGACAGGGGGCGAGCAGTACTTC. Translating it yields CASTRTGGEQYF.

The sample holds a few counts of this clonotype. This sequence joins TRBV5-1 and TRBJ2-5; D gene uncertain. The V end lost 0 bases, the J end lost 7 bases, and 16 bases lay between the germline ends. The germline CDR1 and CDR2 sequences are SGHRS and YFSETQ. The CDR3 is made up of 15 amino acids. The CDR3 loop is CASSLGDGADGTQYF. In DNA, the CDR3 is TGCGCCAGCAGCTTGGGGGATGGCGCGGACGGGACCCAGTACTTC.

The table lists this clonotype with many counts. As DNA, the CDR3 is TGTGCCAGCAGCACCGAACAGGGCGGTACTGAAAAACTGTTTTTT. Translation gives CASSTEQGGTEKLFF. This chain links TRBV7-2 with TRBJ1-4, with D perhaps TRBD1 (6 bases). This CDR3 contains 15 residues. Germline assignment: CDR1 SGHTA and CDR2 FQGNSA. Between the trimmed V and J ends, which lost 5 bases and 7 bases, there was a span of 17 bases.

J is TRBJ2-2 and V is TRBV10-2, with a tentative D call TRBD2 (6 bases). The CDR3 spans 17 residues. CDR1 and CDR2 from the germline V gene are WSHSY and SAAADI. V was clipped by 5 bases and J by 6 bases, with 22 bases between them. CDR3 protein: CASSPSVGAGSAGELFF. For the CDR3, the DNA is TGCGCCAGCAGTCCCTCAGTTGGGGCGGGGTCAGCCGGGGAGCTGTTTTTT.

V is TRBV29-1 and J is TRBJ1-1, with 10 bases that match TRBD1. V lost 4 bases, J lost 5 bases, and 10 bases stayed unmatched. Per germline, CDR1 SQVTM and CDR2 ANQGSEA. The length of the CDR3 is 15 residues. CDR3 region: CSVGGTGQGYTEAFF. CDR3 nucleotide sequence: TGCAGCGTTGGGGGAACGGGACAGGGGTATACTGAAGCTTTCTTT.

At least ten counts were recorded for this clonotype. This CDR3 is CASSSIGFVEYTGELFF. The CDR3 DNA sequence: TGTGCCAGCAGCTCGATCGGGTTCGTGGAGTACACCGGGGAGCTGTTTTTT. The rearrangement joins TRBV11-1 to TRBJ2-2; D unclear. The CDR3 covers 17 residues. Germline-derived CDR1 and CDR2 are SGHAT and FQDESV (reference sequence). V was cut by 4 bases and J by 3 bases, with 18 bases left in between.

V usage is TRBV7-8 and J usage is TRBJ1-1; 10 bases are a match to TRBD1. The CDR3 contains 15 residues. V gave up 6 bases and J gave up 1 base; unmatched junction bases: 5. Germline V CDR1 and CDR2: SGHVS, FQNEAQ. The CDR3 region is CASRHRTGGNTEAFF. As DNA, the CDR3 is TGTGCCAGCAGACACAGGACAGGGGGGAACACTGAAGCTTTCTTT.

Many counts were recorded for this clonotype. The V call is TRBV20-1, the J call TRBJ1-1; 7 positions agree with TRBD1. In germline, CDR1 is DFQATT, CDR2 SNEGSKA (reference sequence). The CDR3 spans 13 residues. V was clipped by 3 bases and J by 5 bases; unmatched bases: 6. The CDR3 region has the DNA TGCAGTGCTAGGCGACAGGGCCGGACTGAAGCTTTCTTT. Residues: CSARRQGRTEAFF.